One sample yielded the 14 T cell receptor beta chains listed below, sequenced in a study of T-cell memory formation after mild COVID-19 (dated by TCRdb to about 2021). The library was built by means of 5' RACE. Sequencing took place on an Illumina NovaSeq 6000. TCRdb trimmed public reads at Q25 via fastp, called clones via MiXCR and kept in-frame beta chains. Each entry is one CDR3 protein sequence, shown with its most common DNA and genes. This sample is represented by approximately 150,000 distinct CDR3 sequences; around 13% of them were singletons. Of the sample, approximately 3.3% is held by the ten largest clones. The sequenced material came from PBMCs or a T cell subset sorted from them (not recorded which). The receptors were sampled from a man aged 18 to 29 who had mild COVID-19 (a few samples of this study predate the infection). The sample titles of this study are shuffled in the database, so cell type and time point are left out; the donor was told from shared clones.

This clonotype has only a few counts. The chain is built from TRBV27 and TRBJ2-1, with 7 positions matching TRBD2. CDR3 length: 15 residues. V lost 6 bases, J lost 6 bases, and 11 bases stayed unmatched. Germline-derived CDR1 and CDR2 are MNHEY and SMNVEV (reference sequence). CDR3: CASSPGGVQGNEQFF. Here the CDR3 DNA reads TGTGCCAGCAGCCCTGGGGGGGTCCAAGGCAATGAGCAGTTCTTC.

The CDR3 coding sequence is TGTGCCAGCAGCCGTTGGCTAGCGGGGGAGAGCACAGATACGCAGTATTTT. Residues: CASSRWLAGESTDTQYF. V gene TRBV7-3 combines with J gene TRBJ2-3; TRBD2 agrees at 10 bases. After removal of 5 bases from V and 0 bases from J, the junction contained 8 bases not matched to a gene. Germline-derived CDR1 and CDR2 are SGHTA and FQGTGA. This CDR3 has 17 amino acids.

The chain has TRBV19 and TRBJ2-1; D may be TRBD1 (6 bases). Per the germline V gene, CDR1 is LNHDA and CDR2 is SQIVND (reference sequence). Trimming cost V 4 bases and J 0 bases, with 13 bases left between them. CDR3 size: 16 residues. CDR3 in DNA: TGTGCCAGTAGTAGCAGGGGCCCCAGCTCCTACAATGAGCAGTTCTTC. It codes for CASSSRGPSSYNEQFF.

The chain is built from TRBV20-1 and TRBJ2-5, with D perhaps matching TRBD2 (5 bases). The CDR3 spans 14 residues. Trimming removed 6 bases at V and 5 bases at J, with 19 bases between. Germline CDR1 reads DFQATT; CDR2 reads SNEGSKA (reference sequence). CDR3 in DNA: TGCAGTGCCTCGGGGAGTTTCGGTTCGGAGACCCAGTACTTC. It is translated as CSASGSFGSETQYF.

The V and J genes are TRBV4-1 and TRBJ2-3; 8 bases line up with TRBD2. The junction had 10 bases not matched to a gene; V was cut back by 0 bases and J by 5 bases. Germline V CDR1 and CDR2: MGHRA, YSYEKL. The CDR3 consists of 17 residues. DNA of the CDR3: TGCGCCAGCAGCCAAGAAAGAGTCGCGGGGGGTGAAGATACGCAGTATTTT. Amino acids: CASSQERVAGGEDTQYF.

The chain joins TRBV3-1 to TRBJ1-6, with a possible D match to TRBD1 (5 bases). Looked up from germline, CDR1 is LGHDT and CDR2 is YNNKEL (reference sequence). The CDR3 loop spans 14 amino acids. Trimming pared 6 bases from V and 9 bases from J, leaving 15 bases between. CDR3 nucleotides: TGTGCCAGCAGGGAAGCAGGGATCGCTTCACCCCTCCACTTT. Its translation is CASREAGIASPLHF.

The rearrangement links TRBV12-3 or TRBV12-4 to TRBJ2-3; maybe TRBD2 (5 bases). This CDR3 contains 15 residues. With 5 bases removed from V and 0 bases from J, the gap between germline ends came to 12 bases. The CDR3 DNA follows: TGTGCCAGCAGTCTGTCTCAGCGGAGCACAGATACGCAGTATTTT. This codes for CASSLSQRSTDTQYF.

This clonotype was seen at least ten times. V and J are TRBV20-1 and TRBJ1-1; D is unresolved. Trimming shortened V by 3 bases and J by 1 base, and 3 bases separated the two germline ends. The CDR3 contains 11 residues. Germline-derived CDR1 and CDR2 are DFQATT and SNEGSKA (reference sequence). CDR3: CSARENTEAFF. Here the CDR3 DNA reads TGCAGTGCTAGGGAGAACACTGAAGCTTTCTTT.

Regarding this clonotype: The junction departs from the called germline gene at one end, perhaps through a read error. The chain carries TRBV7-6 and TRBJ2-3; perhaps D is TRBD1 or TRBD2 (6 bases each). Germline CDR1 reads SGHVS; CDR2 reads FNYEAQ. The CDR3 is 16 amino acids. DNA of the CDR3: TGTGCCAGCAGCTCACTGGGGGGATGGGACACAGATACGCAGTGTTTT. This encodes CASSSLGGWDTDTQCF.

Points on this clonotype: Since no conserved phenylalanine or tryptophan closes the CDR3, a read error is the likely cause. V usage is TRBV19 and J usage is TRBJ2-2; D tentatively fits TRBD1 or TRBD2 (6 bases each). Trimming left V 7 bases short and J 3 bases short, with 21 bases between. CDR1 and CDR2 from the germline V gene are LNHDA and SQIVND (reference sequence). The CDR3 consists of 17 residues. CDR3 DNA sequence: TGTGCCAGTACCAGAGAACAGGGAGGTGTGGACACCGGGGAGCTGTTTATT. Translated: CASTREQGGVDTGELFI.

This clonotype has more than one count but fewer than ten. The gene calls are TRBV7-2 and TRBJ2-1; D not resolved. The CDR3 is made up of 15 amino acids. Trimming cost V 3 bases and J 1 base, with 10 bases left between them. CDR1 SGHTA and CDR2 FQGNSA come from the germline V gene. CDR3 nucleotides: TGTGCCAGCAGCTTTAGGTCGGCATCCTACAATGAGCAGTTCTTC. It is translated as CASSFRSASYNEQFF.

This clonotype was seen repeatedly, ten times or more. The chain uses TRBV7-9 and TRBJ2-7, with TRBD2 matching over 7 bases. Germline CDR1 SEHNR, CDR2 FQNEAQ (reference sequence). The V and J ends lost 7 bases and 2 bases, in that order; junction bases with no gene match: 8. This CDR3 region has 14 residues. CDR3 coding DNA: TGTGCCAGCACCACAGCGGGGTTCACCTACGAGCAGTACTTC. It is translated as CASTTAGFTYEQYF.

This clonotype was observed a few times. This chain uses TRBV15 with TRBJ2-5; tentatively, D is TRBD1 or TRBD2 (6 bases each). The CDR3 is 14 residues long. Germline CDR1 reads LNHNV; CDR2 reads YYDKDF (reference sequence). V was pared by 1 base and J by 2 bases, with 8 bases between. The CDR3 bases are TGTGCCACCAGCAGAGGAGGGGGGCAAGAGACCCAGTACTTC. This sequence encodes CATSRGGGQETQYF.

This clonotype was observed a few times. CDR3 amino acids: CAAAGSGANVLTF. The CDR3 bases are TGTGCCGCGGCAGGGTCTGGGGCCAACGTCCTGACTTTC. The gene calls are TRBV6-6 and TRBJ2-6; perhaps TRBD1 as D (5 bases). This CDR3 is 13 amino acids long. V dropped 11 bases and J dropped 1 base, with 9 bases sitting between them. Germline V CDR1 and CDR2: MNHNY, SVGAGI (reference sequence).